One sample yielded the 18 T cell receptor beta chains listed below, sequenced in a study of technical replicates of blood from a few donors. This table comes from immunoSEQ multiplex PCR, and its TCRdb copy is limited to in-frame clones, with some not included. The sample contains some 60,000 clones, about 90% of which appear only once. Source material: PBMCs. These receptors were obtained from a human donor in good health. Some clones in this sample may be carry-over from other donors' samples.

The rearrangement links TRBV30 to TRBJ2-7, with 8 nucleotides matching TRBD2. The CDR3 runs to 13 residues. Germline V gene lookup returns CDR1 GTSNPN and CDR2 SVGIG (reference sequence). V was clipped by 4 bases and J by 5 bases; unmatched bases: 7. CDR3 bases: TGTGCCTGGAAATCCGGCGGGAGGAACGAGCAGTACTTC. This gives the protein CAWKSGGRNEQYF. The full variable domain, in which reference TRBV30 and TRBJ2-7 provide the parts outside the CDR3, is SQTIHQWPATLVQPVGSPLSLECTVEGTSNPNLYWYRQAAGRGLQLLFYSVGIGQISSEVPQNLSASRPQDRQFILSSKKLLLSDSGFYLCAWKSGGRNEQYFGPGTRLTVT.

The chain employs TRBV5-1 and TRBJ2-7; tentative D call: TRBD1 (6 bases). This CDR3 is built from 12 residues. The V end lost 8 bases, the J end lost 4 bases, and 13 bases lay between the germline ends. Per the germline V gene, CDR1 is SGHRS and CDR2 is YFSETQ. DNA for the CDR3: TGCGCCAGTACATCGACAGGATACGAGCAGTACTTC. Translating it yields CASTSTGYEQYF.

A single count supports this clone. The germline gene is not matched at one end of the junction; a read error may be the cause. The rearrangement uses TRBV20-1 and TRBJ2-7; 8 bases fit TRBD1. The germline V gene encodes CDR1 DFQATT and CDR2 SNEGSKA (reference sequence). The CDR3 loop spans 11 amino acids. CDR3 coding DNA: TGCAGTGCCCGGACAGGGTTAACAAGTGGGTTC. It codes for CSARTGLTSGF.

The V and J genes are TRBV5-1 and TRBJ1-1; D unresolved. The length of the CDR3 is 15 residues. From germline, CDR1 is SGHRS and CDR2 YFSETQ. Trimming stripped 4 bases from V and 0 bases from J, with 13 bases between. The CDR3, as DNA: TGCGCCAGCAGCCCTGGGCGTAGTATGAACACTGAAGCTTTCTTT. Translation gives CASSPGRSMNTEAFF.

This sequence joins TRBV9 and TRBJ1-6; D is ambiguous. Per germline, CDR1 SGDLS and CDR2 YYNGEE. The CDR3 runs to 13 residues. The germline V and J ends were trimmed by 0 bases and 5 bases, with 3 bases remaining between them. The DNA for the CDR3 is TGTGCCAGCAGCGTAGACAATAATTCACCCCTCCACTTT. It encodes CASSVDNNSPLHF.

The V and J genes are TRBV5-1 and TRBJ1-4; 10 positions match TRBD1. Germline V gene lookup returns CDR1 SGHRS and CDR2 YFSETQ. V gave up 4 bases and J gave up 4 bases; unmatched junction bases: 10. The CDR3 contains 17 residues. CDR3: CASSPRGQGYGNEKLFF. CDR3 nucleotide sequence: TGCGCCAGCAGCCCCCGGGGACAGGGGTATGGTAATGAAAAACTGTTTTTT.

The J gene is TRBJ2-5, the V gene TRBV9; weak D call: TRBD1 (6 bases). Trimming took 4 bases from V and 5 from J, leaving 18 bases between them. The CDR3 extends over 15 amino acids. Germline V gene data show CDR1 as SGDLS and CDR2 as YYNGEE. The CDR3 bases are TGTGCCAGCAGCAGAGGTGGGGGCAGGGAGGAGACCCAGTACTTC. This gives the protein CASSRGGGREETQYF.

The CDR3, as DNA: TGTGCCAGCAGCTTAGTAAGGGGCCCTGGCTGGCCCCAGCATTTT. It encodes CASSLVRGPGWPQHF. This rearrangement joins TRBV7-2 to TRBJ1-5, with a possible D match to TRBD1 (5 bases). V lost 1 base and J lost 9, with 16 bases in between. Germline-derived CDR1 and CDR2 are SGHTA and FQGNSA. This CDR3 is 15 amino acids long. Full variable domain (missing parts from reference TRBV7-2 and TRBJ1-5): GAGVSQSPSNKVTEKGKDVELRCDPISGHTALYWYRQSLGQGLEFLIYFQGNSAPDKSGLPSDRFSAERTGGSVSTLTIQRTQQEDSAVYLCASSLVRGPGWPQHFGDGTRLSIL.

The rearrangement joins TRBV9 to TRBJ2-7, with TRBD2 matching over 7 bases. CDR3 length: 14 residues. Germline lookup yields CDR1 SGDLS and CDR2 YYNGEE. J lost 7 bases, V lost 0 bases, and 7 bases had no gene match. The CDR3 DNA reads TGTGCCAGCAGCGTAGAGGGAGGGGCAAGGGAGCAGTACTTC. Protein: CASSVEGGAREQYF.

This rearrangement joins TRBV7-9 to TRBJ1-1, with TRBD1 as a possible D gene (5 bases). V lost 1 base, J lost 14 bases, and 14 bases lay in between. This CDR3 comprises 12 residues. In germline, CDR1 is SEHNR, CDR2 FQNEAQ (reference sequence). CDR3 amino acids: CASSLGGGKGFF. The DNA for the CDR3 is TGTGCCAGCAGCTTAGGGGGGGGGAAGGGATTCTTT. Full variable domain (rest looked up from reference TRBV7-9 and TRBJ1-1): DTGVSQNPRHKITKRGQNVTFRCDPISEHNRLYWYRQTLGQGPEFLTYFQNEAQLEKSRLLSDRFSAERPKGSFSTLEIQRTEQGDSAMYLCASSLGGGKGFFGQGTRLTVV.

V is TRBV9 and J is TRBJ2-1, with 10 bases lining up with TRBD2. The CDR3 sequence is 16 residues long. V lost 4 bases, J lost 10 bases, and 14 bases stayed unmatched. Looked up from germline, CDR1 is SGDLS and CDR2 is YYNGEE. The CDR3 DNA reads as TGTGCCAGCAGCCCCCGGGGACTAGCGTGGGGAAGCGAGCAGTTCTTC. Translating gives CASSPRGLAWGSEQFF.

The V gene is TRBV10-3, the J gene TRBJ1-2, with 7 bases aligning to TRBD1. Unmatched junction bases numbered 10, after V lost 6 bases and J lost 3 bases. Looked up from germline, CDR1 is ENHRY and CDR2 is SYGVKD. The CDR3 has 15 amino acids. Here the CDR3 reads CAISHDRVADYGYTF. DNA of the CDR3: TGTGCCATCAGCCACGACAGGGTAGCTGACTATGGCTACACCTTC.

This sequence joins TRBV19 and TRBJ1-5; tentatively, D is TRBD1 (5 bases). Trimming shortened V by 8 bases and J by 1 base, and 15 bases separated the two germline ends. Germline loops: CDR1 LNHDA, CDR2 SQIVND (reference sequence). The CDR3 is made up of 15 amino acids. The CDR3 region is CASSGGEWSNQPQHF. CDR3 nucleotide sequence: TGTGCCAGTTCGGGAGGGGAGTGGAGCAATCAGCCCCAGCATTTT.

This clone showed up just a few times. The genes are TRBV7-2 and TRBJ2-7; 8 bases line up with TRBD2. Germline-derived CDR1 and CDR2 are SGHTA and FQGNSA. V shed 4 bases and J 2 bases; nucleotides not matched to a gene: 10. The CDR3 extends over 16 amino acids. The CDR3 sequence: CASSSLGGGPPYEQYF. The DNA of the CDR3 is TGTGCCAGCAGCTCCCTAGGCGGGGGGCCGCCCTACGAGCAGTACTTC.

The chain carries TRBV4-2 and TRBJ1-1; 8 bases line up with TRBD1. Trimming cost V 3 bases and J 2 bases; bases outside gene matches: 8. The CDR3 sequence is 16 residues long. CDR1 and CDR2 from the germline V gene are LGHNA and YNFKEQ. CDR3 residues: CASSQAPGQVNTEAFF. CDR3 coding DNA: TGTGCCAGCAGCCAGGCCCCGGGACAGGTCAACACTGAAGCTTTCTTT.

The chain combines TRBV6-5 with TRBJ2-3, with TRBD2 matching over 9 bases. This CDR3 spans 14 amino acids. The trim removed 5 bases at V and 2 bases at J, leaving 2 bases unmatched. In germline, CDR1 is MNHEY, CDR2 SVGAGI. DNA for the CDR3: TGTGCCAGCAGTCTAGCGGGGACCACAGATACGCAGTATTTT. It codes for CASSLAGTTDTQYF.

The gene calls are TRBV11-3 and TRBJ2-1; D is unclear. The CDR3 extends over 12 amino acids. Germline assignment: CDR1 SGHNT and CDR2 YENEEA. Trimming stripped 2 bases from V and 8 bases from J, with 7 bases between. CDR3 loop: CASSLHRDEQFF. CDR3 in DNA: TGTGCCAGCAGCTTACACAGAGATGAGCAGTTCTTC.

This rearrangement joins TRBV6-5 to TRBJ2-3; 11 bases are a match to TRBD2. This CDR3 has 15 amino acids. V was pared by 2 bases and J by 4 bases, with 2 bases of the junction left unmatched. Germline lookup yields CDR1 MNHEY and CDR2 SVGAGI. The CDR3 DNA sequence: TGTGCCAGCAGTTACGGACTAGCGGGCGCAGATACGCAGTATTTT. It encodes CASSYGLAGADTQYF.